This TCR beta chain was identified during a study of shared clonotypes between healthy human individuals. The V gene end was trimmed by 2 bases and the J gene end by 1 base; junction bases not matched to a gene: 4. This CDR3 has 15 residues. Per the germline V gene, CDR1 is SGHNT and CDR2 is YYREEE (reference sequence). Profiling relied on immunoSEQ multiplex PCR, and the TCRdb table lists in-frame clones only, not all of them. The sample shows 2 million to 2.5 million clones, approximately 94% of them seen only once. This sequence was found in a man in his late teens or twenties in good health. Sequencing input: naive CD4+ T cells sorted from blood. The subset here: CD45RA+ positively selected. The chain has TRBV5-4 and TRBJ2-5; 8 bases match TRBD2. CDR3: CASSLPAGAQETQYF. The CDR3 nucleotides read TGTGCCAGCAGCTTACCAGCGGGAGCCCAAGAGACCCAGTACTTC. The full variable domain, completed using reference TRBV5-4 and TRBJ2-5, is ETGVTQSPTHLIKTRGQQVTLRCSSQSGHNTVSWYQQALGQGPQFIFQYYREEENGRGNFPPRFSGLQFPNYSSELNVNALELDDSALYLCASSLPAGAQETQYFGPGTRLLVL.